The entry below describes one T cell receptor beta chain. These data originate in a study of blood T cell repertoires in COVID-19. Authors' methods: Amplification of reference gene primers provided the estimated nucleated cell counts. Using immunoSEQ multiplex PCR, the repertoire was profiled, and TCRdb retains in-frame clones only, with some absent. The V and J calls and clone size are taken from that table; D and trimming were inferred from the DNA. The sample lists about 110,000 clones; over 75% were seen once. The J segment lost 7 bases and the V segment lost 2 bases, leaving 14 bases of the junction unmatched. This CDR3 has 18 residues. Germline V CDR1 and CDR2: MNHEY, SVGEGT.

The TCR originated in a man between 50 and 59 years old with acute or convalescent COVID-19. Sequenced sample: peripheral blood. The chain links TRBV6-2 or TRBV6-3 to TRBJ2-1; 10 bases fit TRBD2. CDR3 nucleotides: TGTGCCAGCAGTTACCCTGTTTCCCTAGCGGGAGCTTTGAATGAGCAGTTCTTC. It encodes CASSYPVSLAGALNEQFF.